A selection of T cell receptor beta chains follows, all from one sample in a study of CD8 T cells in ankylosing spondylitis. TCRdb reprocessed the 5' RACE reads with MiXCR, giving one entry per CDR3 protein. The sample shows 300,000 to 400,000 distinct CDR3 sequences, around 10% of them seen only once. Input material: blood, either unsorted or a sorted T cell fraction (not recorded which). Receptor source: a female donor with ankylosing spondylitis or in good health (not recorded which). Each CDR3 is given with its conserved first and last residue. The order of the fields is J gene, D gene, V gene, CDR3 length, clone size, CDR3 DNA, CDR3 protein. D genes are given only for firm matches. The size entry is marked missing in some rows and otherwise reads once, few, many or a size class.

>TRBJ1-1|NA|TRBV5-5|15|NA
TGTGCCAGCAGCCGATACGGCCTTAAGAACACTGAAGCTTTCTTT
CASSRYGLKNTEAFF
>TRBJ1-5|TRBD1|TRBV29-1|15|NA
TGCAGCCTCCCCGAGCGGACAGGGGCCAATCAGCCCCCGCATTTT
CSLPERTGANQPPHF
>TRBJ1-5|TRBD1|TRBV15|15|NA
TGTGCCACCAGCACCGGGACAGGGGGCTTTCAGCCCCAGCATTTT
CATSTGTGGFQPQHF
>TRBJ1-3|NA|TRBV12-3/TRBV12-4|14|many
TGTGCCAGCAGGGTATTAAGCTCTGGAAACACCATATATTTT
CASRVLSSGNTIYF
>TRBJ2-1|NA|TRBV7-8|16|many
TGTGCCAGCAGCCGCCCTCGTACGGGACCTAGATATGAGCAGTTCTTC
CASSRPRTGPRYEQFF
>TRBJ2-3|NA|TRBV11-2|16|NA
TGTGCCAGCAGCTTAGAGGCGGGGGACAACACAGATACGCAGTATTTT
CASSLEAGDNTDTQYF
>TRBJ2-7|NA|TRBV20-1|12|many
TGCAGTGCTGCCCTACGCTCCTACGAGCAGTACTTC
CSAALRSYEQYF
>TRBJ1-5|TRBD1|TRBV20-1|16|few
TGCAGTGCAAAAGGACAGCGGACAGGGATGGATCAGCCCCAGCATTTT
CSAKGQRTGMDQPQHF
>TRBJ1-3|NA|TRBV6-5|14|many
TGTGCCAGCAGTTACTTGGGGGCTGGAAACACCATATATTTT
CASSYLGAGNTIYF
>TRBJ2-7|TRBD1|TRBV6-1|14|few
TGTGCCAGCAGCGAGACAGGGGCCATTGGGGAGCAGTACTTC
CASSETGAIGEQYF
>TRBJ2-7|NA|TRBV29-1|13|NA
TGCAGCGTTGAAGATCTGGGGTCCTACGAGCAGTACTTC
CSVEDLGSYEQYF
>TRBJ2-3|TRBD1|TRBV6-5|13|many
TGTGCCAGCAGTTGGACAGGAGGAGATACGCAGTATTTT
CASSWTGGDTQYF
>TRBJ2-7|NA|TRBV12-3/TRBV12-4|14|many
TGTGCCAGCAGTTTTACGCCAGGATCCTACGAGCAGTACTTC
CASSFTPGSYEQYF
>TRBJ2-2|NA|TRBV5-1|16|many
TGCGCCAGCAGCCCAGTGGTAGCGGTGAACACCGGGGAGCTGTTTTTT
CASSPVVAVNTGELFF
>TRBJ1-3|NA|TRBV18|18|many
TGTGCCAGCTCACCAGACGGACAGACCCTTTTCTCTGGAAACACCATATATTTT
CASSPDGQTLFSGNTIYF
>TRBJ2-3|TRBD2|TRBV6-1|15|many
TGTGCCAGCAGCCGACGACTAGCGGGGACTCGTACGCAGTATTTT
CASSRRLAGTRTQYF
>TRBJ1-4|NA|TRBV12-3/TRBV12-4|13|many
TGTGCCAGCAGTTTCAACAGGGTGGAAAAACTGTTTTTT
CASSFNRVEKLFF
>TRBJ2-5|TRBD1|TRBV7-9|15|NA
TGTGCCAGCAGCGCCGGGACAGGGCCTTACCGGACCCAGTACTTC
CASSAGTGPYRTQYF
>TRBJ2-3|TRBD2|TRBV20-1|15|few
TGCAGTGCCGGGGGGGGCGGGAGGCGCGCAGATACGCAGTATTTT
CSAGGGGRRADTQYF
>TRBJ2-3|TRBD2|TRBV20-1|15|many
TGCAGTGCGCGGACCGGGACTAAGGGCACAGATACGCAGTATTTT
CSARTGTKGTDTQYF
>TRBJ1-5|NA|TRBV20-1|14|many
TGCAGTGGGCGGGGGACGGACAGCAATCAGCCCCAGCATTTT
CSGRGTDSNQPQHF
>TRBJ2-1|NA|TRBV18|13|NA
TGTGCCAGCTCACGTGAGCAGAACAATGAGCAGTTCTTC
CASSREQNNEQFF
>TRBJ2-5|NA|TRBV5-1|14|NA
TGCGCCAGCACCCTGGACCGAGAATTAGGGACCCAGTACTTC
CASTLDRELGTQYF
>TRBJ2-5|NA|TRBV20-1|14|NA
TGCAGTGTTAGAGATGGGACAATCCAAGAGACCCAGTACTTC
CSVRDGTIQETQYF
>TRBJ1-4|TRBD1|TRBV6-1|15|many
TGTGCCAGCAGTGTTCGGACAGGGTCTCAGGAAAAACTGTTTTTT
CASSVRTGSQEKLFF
>TRBJ2-7|NA|TRBV9|14|many
TGTGCCAGCAGCTTTCATGAGGGGATGGCCGAGCAGTACTTC
CASSFHEGMAEQYF
>TRBJ2-1|NA|TRBV24-1|11|many
TGTGCCACGGCCGGGCGGCATGAGCAGTTCTTC
CATAGRHEQFF
>TRBJ2-7|TRBD2|TRBV27|15|few
TGTGCCAGCAGTTTGAAGGGGAGGGCCTTGGGTGAGCAGTACTTC
CASSLKGRALGEQYF
>TRBJ2-7|TRBD1|TRBV5-1|14|NA
TGCGCCAGCAGCTCGGGACAGGGGCTTTCCGAGCAGTACTTC
CASSSGQGLSEQYF
>TRBJ2-1|TRBD2|TRBV7-2|14|few
TGTGCCAGCAGCTTAGTTCAGTTAGCGGGGGAGACGTTCTTC
CASSLVQLAGETFF
>TRBJ1-1|NA|TRBV5-5|15|few
TGTGCCAGCAGTTTTGCCCCGCCGGGGAACACTGAAGCTTTCTTT
CASSFAPPGNTEAFF
>TRBJ2-7|NA|TRBV5-1|14|few
TGCGCCAGCAGCTTAAGGGGGGTCTCCTACGAGCAGTACTTC
CASSLRGVSYEQYF
>TRBJ2-5|NA|TRBV7-2|13|few
TGTGCCAGCAGCTACAGGCTACAAGAGACCCAGTACTTC
CASSYRLQETQYF
>TRBJ1-5|NA|TRBV12-3/TRBV12-4|14|few
TGTGCCAGCAGTGACAGTTATAGCAATCAGCCCCAGCATTTT
CASSDSYSNQPQHF
>TRBJ1-1|NA|TRBV5-6|15|NA
TGTGCCAGCAGCTTAACAGCACCGGGGAGCACTGAAGCTTTCTTT
CASSLTAPGSTEAFF
>TRBJ1-3|NA|TRBV18|14|NA
TGTGCCAGCTCAAAGGGGGACTCTGGAAACACCATATATTTT
CASSKGDSGNTIYF
>TRBJ1-1|NA|TRBV5-1|16|NA
TGCGCCAGCGGTCCAGATTCGGTTGTGATGAACACTGAAGCTTTCTTT
CASGPDSVVMNTEAFF
>TRBJ2-7|NA|TRBV5-1|13|NA
TGCGCCAGCAGCCGCACCTTACCGGACGAGCAGTACTTC
CASSRTLPDEQYF
>TRBJ2-7|TRBD1|TRBV19|14|NA
TGTGCCAGTAGTCCCGTGGACAGGACGGGCGAGCAGTACTTC
CASSPVDRTGEQYF
>TRBJ1-5|NA|TRBV20-1|11|many
TGCAGTGCCGTCGTAGGAGGGCCCCAGCATTTT
CSAVVGGPQHF
>TRBJ2-1|NA|TRBV12-3/TRBV12-4|15|many
TGTGCCAGCAGTTTAGCTGGGTCCCCCTACAATGAGCAGTTCTTC
CASSLAGSPYNEQFF
>TRBJ2-7|TRBD2|TRBV20-1|14|NA
TGCAGTGCTAGAGATCGGGGGACTAGCGGGGCCGGGTACTTC
CSARDRGTSGAGYF
>TRBJ1-1|NA|TRBV28|17|many
TGTGCCAGCAGTTTGCGGGACGCCAGACGGCTCAACACTGAAGCTTTCTTT
CASSLRDARRLNTEAFF
>TRBJ1-6|NA|TRBV3-1|15|NA
TGTGCCACCAGGGGCTCGGGGGTTGCTGATTCACCCCTCCACTTT
CATRGSGVADSPLHF
>TRBJ2-7|TRBD2|TRBV6-5|15|many
TGTGCCAGCAGTTACTCGAGTTTACTAGCGGGCGAACAGTACTTC
CASSYSSLLAGEQYF
>TRBJ2-1|NA|TRBV24-1|16|many
TGTGCCACCAGTGATGCCCCCCCCAGCTCCTACAATGAGCAGTTCTTC
CATSDAPPSSYNEQFF
>TRBJ2-7|NA|TRBV7-9|13|NA
TGTGCCAGCAGCCCAGCCGGGTTCGGCGAGCAGTACTTC
CASSPAGFGEQYF
>TRBJ2-3|TRBD2|TRBV9|14|few
TGTGCCAGCAGCAGTAGCGGGGTGACAGATACGCAGTATTTT
CASSSSGVTDTQYF
>TRBJ2-5|NA|TRBV28|13|NA
TGTGCCAGCAGTTTACGAGCGCTCGAGACCCAGTACTTC
CASSLRALETQYF
>TRBJ2-7|NA|TRBV4-1|17|NA
TGCGCCAGCAGCCTGAGTGATTTGAGAGCGGACTCCTACGAGCAGTACTTC
CASSLSDLRADSYEQYF
>TRBJ2-3|NA|TRBV5-1|15|many
TGCGCCAGCAGCTTGGACAGAGCCGACACAGATACGCAGTATTTT
CASSLDRADTDTQYF
>TRBJ1-5|NA|TRBV24-1|14|NA
TGTGCCACCAGCACGCGAGGACTAAATCAGCCCCAGCATTTT
CATSTRGLNQPQHF
>TRBJ2-1|NA|TRBV18|18|few
TGTGCCAGCTCACCACCGCTTTTTTCAGGAAACTCCTACAATGAGCAGTTCTTC
CASSPPLFSGNSYNEQFF
>TRBJ1-5|TRBD1|TRBV10-3|14|many
TGTGCCACCCAGGGGGCGAGTAGCAATCAGCCCCAGCATTTT
CATQGASSNQPQHF
>TRBJ2-1|NA|TRBV19|15|NA
TGTGCCAGTAGGTTCGGGAGTCGTTCCTACAATGAGCAGTTCTTC
CASRFGSRSYNEQFF
>TRBJ2-5|NA|TRBV5-1|13|many
TGCGCCAGCAGCTTGGCCGACAGAGAGACCCAGTACTTC
CASSLADRETQYF
>TRBJ1-5|NA|TRBV19|15|NA
TGTGCCAGTACACCTGGGGTAGGGAGCAATCAGCCCCAGCATTTT
CASTPGVGSNQPQHF
>TRBJ2-1|TRBD1|TRBV20-1|16|few
TGCAGTGCTAGAGGAGGGGGACAGAGCTCCTACAATGAGCAGTTCTTC
CSARGGGQSSYNEQFF
>TRBJ2-7|TRBD2|TRBV20-1|16|few
TGCAGTGCTAGAGGCCGCGGACTAGCGGAATACTACGAGCAGTACTTC
CSARGRGLAEYYEQYF